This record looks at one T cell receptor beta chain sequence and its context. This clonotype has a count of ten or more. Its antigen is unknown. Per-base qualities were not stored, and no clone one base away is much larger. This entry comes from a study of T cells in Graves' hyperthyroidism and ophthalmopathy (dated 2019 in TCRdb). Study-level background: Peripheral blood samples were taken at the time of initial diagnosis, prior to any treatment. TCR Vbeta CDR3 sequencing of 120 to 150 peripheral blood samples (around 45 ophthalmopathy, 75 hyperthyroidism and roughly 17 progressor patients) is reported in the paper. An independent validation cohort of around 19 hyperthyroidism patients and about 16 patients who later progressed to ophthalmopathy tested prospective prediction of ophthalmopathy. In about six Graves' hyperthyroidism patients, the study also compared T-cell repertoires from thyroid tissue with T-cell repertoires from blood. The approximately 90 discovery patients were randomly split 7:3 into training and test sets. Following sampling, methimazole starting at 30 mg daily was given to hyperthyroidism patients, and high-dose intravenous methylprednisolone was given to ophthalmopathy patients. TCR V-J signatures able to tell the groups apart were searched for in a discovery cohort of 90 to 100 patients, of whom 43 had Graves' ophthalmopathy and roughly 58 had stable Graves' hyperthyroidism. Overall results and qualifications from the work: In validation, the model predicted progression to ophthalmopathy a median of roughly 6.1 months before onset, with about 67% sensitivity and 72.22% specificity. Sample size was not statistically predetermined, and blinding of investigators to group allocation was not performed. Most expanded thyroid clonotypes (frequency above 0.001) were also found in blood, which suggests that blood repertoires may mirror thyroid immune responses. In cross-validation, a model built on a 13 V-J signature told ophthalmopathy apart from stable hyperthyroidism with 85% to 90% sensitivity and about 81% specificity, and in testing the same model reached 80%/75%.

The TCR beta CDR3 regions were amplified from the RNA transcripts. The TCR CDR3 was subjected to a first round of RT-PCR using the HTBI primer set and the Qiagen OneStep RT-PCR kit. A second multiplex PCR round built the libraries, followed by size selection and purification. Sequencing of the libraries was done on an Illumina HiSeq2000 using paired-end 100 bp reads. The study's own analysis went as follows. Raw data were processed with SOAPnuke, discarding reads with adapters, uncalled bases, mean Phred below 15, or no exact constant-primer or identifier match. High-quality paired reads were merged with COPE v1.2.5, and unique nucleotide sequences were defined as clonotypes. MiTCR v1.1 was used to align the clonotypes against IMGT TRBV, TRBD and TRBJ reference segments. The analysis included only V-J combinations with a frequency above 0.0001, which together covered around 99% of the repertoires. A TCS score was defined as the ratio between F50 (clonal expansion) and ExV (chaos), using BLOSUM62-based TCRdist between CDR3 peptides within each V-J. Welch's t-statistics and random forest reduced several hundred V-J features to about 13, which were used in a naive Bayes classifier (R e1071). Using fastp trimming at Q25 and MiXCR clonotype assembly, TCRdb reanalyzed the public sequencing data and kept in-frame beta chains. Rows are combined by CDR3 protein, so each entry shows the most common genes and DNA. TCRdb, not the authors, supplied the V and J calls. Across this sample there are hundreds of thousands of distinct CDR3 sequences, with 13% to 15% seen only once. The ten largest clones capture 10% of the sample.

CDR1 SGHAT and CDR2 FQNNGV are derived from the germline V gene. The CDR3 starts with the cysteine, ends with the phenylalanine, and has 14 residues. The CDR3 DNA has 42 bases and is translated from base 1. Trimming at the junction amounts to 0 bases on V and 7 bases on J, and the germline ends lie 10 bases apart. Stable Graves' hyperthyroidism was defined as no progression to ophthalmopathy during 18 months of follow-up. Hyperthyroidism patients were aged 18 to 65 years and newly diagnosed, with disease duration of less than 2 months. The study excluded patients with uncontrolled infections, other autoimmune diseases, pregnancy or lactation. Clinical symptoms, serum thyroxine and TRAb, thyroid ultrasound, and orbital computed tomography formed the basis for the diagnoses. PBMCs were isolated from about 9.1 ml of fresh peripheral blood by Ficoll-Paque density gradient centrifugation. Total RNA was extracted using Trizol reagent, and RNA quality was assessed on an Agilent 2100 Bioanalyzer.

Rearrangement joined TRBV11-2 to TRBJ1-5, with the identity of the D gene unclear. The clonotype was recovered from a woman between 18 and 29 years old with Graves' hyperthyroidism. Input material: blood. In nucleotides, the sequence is TGTGCCAGCAGCTTAGACGGCCGTGGACAGCCCCAGCATTTT. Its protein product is CASSLDGRGQPQHF.